The entry below describes one T cell receptor beta chain. Its antigen is still unknown. These data come from a study of CD8 T cells in ankylosing spondylitis. The CDR3 spans 13 residues. The V end lost 5 bases, the J end lost 5 bases, and 15 bases lay between the germline ends. Germline lookup yields CDR1 DFQATT and CDR2 SNEGSKA (reference sequence). With molecular barcodes, quantitative 5'-RACE was used to make the TCR beta libraries. TCRdb passed the 5' RACE reads through MiXCR, listing each CDR3 protein once. Among around 340,000 distinct CDR3 sequences listed, around 15% were seen once. Study results and limitations: As reported, disease-linked clones showed significant enrichment in matched ankylosing spondylitis synovial fluid.

The sequencing input was blood, either unsorted or a sorted T cell fraction (not recorded which). The clonotype originates from a male donor with ankylosing spondylitis or in good health (not recorded which). The chain is built from TRBV20-1 and TRBJ2-5; D might be TRBD2 (7 bases). Here the CDR3 DNA reads TGCAGTGCTTACCCGGGGGGCCGTGAGACCCAGTACTTC. It encodes CSAYPGGRETQYF.